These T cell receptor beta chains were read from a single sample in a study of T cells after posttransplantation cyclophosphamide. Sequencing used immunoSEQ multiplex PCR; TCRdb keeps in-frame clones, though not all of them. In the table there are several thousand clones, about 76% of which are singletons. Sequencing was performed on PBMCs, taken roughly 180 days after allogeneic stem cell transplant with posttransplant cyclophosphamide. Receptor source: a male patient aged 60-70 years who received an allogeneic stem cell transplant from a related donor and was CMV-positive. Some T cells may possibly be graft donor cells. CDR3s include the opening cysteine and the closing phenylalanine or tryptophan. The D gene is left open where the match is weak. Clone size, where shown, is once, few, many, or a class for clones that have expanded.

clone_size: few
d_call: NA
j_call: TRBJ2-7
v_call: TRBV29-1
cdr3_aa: CSVLRGPYEQYF

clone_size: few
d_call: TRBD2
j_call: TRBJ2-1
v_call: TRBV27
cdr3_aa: CASSQTSGRNHEQFF

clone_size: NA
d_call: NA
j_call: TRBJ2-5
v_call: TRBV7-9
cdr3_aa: CASSLDLLETQYF

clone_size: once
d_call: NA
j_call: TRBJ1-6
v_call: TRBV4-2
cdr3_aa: CASSQDHGDKFSPLHF

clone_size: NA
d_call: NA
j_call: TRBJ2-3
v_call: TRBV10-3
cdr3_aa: CAISDLASPSTDTQYF

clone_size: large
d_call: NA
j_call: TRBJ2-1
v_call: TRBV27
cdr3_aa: CASSPAAGEVYNEQFF

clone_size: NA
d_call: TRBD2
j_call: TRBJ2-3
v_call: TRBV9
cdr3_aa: CASSVVAGGFIDTQYF

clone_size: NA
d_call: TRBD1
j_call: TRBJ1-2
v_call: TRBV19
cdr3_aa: CASSILRGTGRNGYTF

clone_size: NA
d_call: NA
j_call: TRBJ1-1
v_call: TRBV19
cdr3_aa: CATAQSGRNTEAFF

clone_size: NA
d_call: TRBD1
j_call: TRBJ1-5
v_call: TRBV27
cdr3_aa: CASRTTGANQPQHF